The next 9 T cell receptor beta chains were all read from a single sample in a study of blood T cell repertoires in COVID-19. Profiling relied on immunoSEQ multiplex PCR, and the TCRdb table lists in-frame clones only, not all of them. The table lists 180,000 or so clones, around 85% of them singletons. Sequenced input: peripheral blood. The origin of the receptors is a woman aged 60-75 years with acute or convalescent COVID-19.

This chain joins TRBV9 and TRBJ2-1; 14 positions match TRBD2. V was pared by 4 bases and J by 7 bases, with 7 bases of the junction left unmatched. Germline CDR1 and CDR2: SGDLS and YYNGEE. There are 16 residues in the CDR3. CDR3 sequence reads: CASSSWTSGRSNEQFF. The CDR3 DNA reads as TGTGCCAGCAGCTCTTGGACTAGCGGGAGGTCGAATGAGCAGTTCTTC.

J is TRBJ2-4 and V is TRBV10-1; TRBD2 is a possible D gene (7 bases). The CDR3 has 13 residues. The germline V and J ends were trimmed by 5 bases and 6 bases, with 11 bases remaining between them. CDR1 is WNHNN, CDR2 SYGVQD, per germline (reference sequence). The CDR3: CASSQGGANIQYF. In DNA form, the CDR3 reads TGCGCCAGCAGTCAAGGGGGGGCAAACATTCAGTACTTC.

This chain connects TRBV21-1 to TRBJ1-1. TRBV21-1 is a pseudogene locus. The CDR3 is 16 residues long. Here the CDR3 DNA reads TGTGCCAGCAGCAAAGCCACGGCTTGGGGGGGGACTGAAGCTTTCTTT. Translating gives CASSKATAWGGTEAFF.

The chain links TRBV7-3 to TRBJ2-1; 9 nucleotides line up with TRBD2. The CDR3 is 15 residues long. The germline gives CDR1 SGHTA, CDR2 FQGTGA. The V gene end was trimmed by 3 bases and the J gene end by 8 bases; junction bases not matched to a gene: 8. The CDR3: CASSFGSGSGHEQFF. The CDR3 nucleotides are TGTGCCAGCAGCTTTGGTAGCGGGAGCGGTCATGAGCAGTTCTTC.

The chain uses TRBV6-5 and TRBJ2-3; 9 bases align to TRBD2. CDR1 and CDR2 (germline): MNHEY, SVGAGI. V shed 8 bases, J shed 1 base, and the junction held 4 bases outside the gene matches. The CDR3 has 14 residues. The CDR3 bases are TGTGCCAGCGGGAAGCGGGGGGGCACAGATACGCAGTATTTT. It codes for CASGKRGGTDTQYF.

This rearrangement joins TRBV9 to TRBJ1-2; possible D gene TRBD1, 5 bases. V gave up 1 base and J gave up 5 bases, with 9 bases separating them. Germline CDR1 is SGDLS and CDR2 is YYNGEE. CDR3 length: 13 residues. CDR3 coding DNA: TGTGCCAGCAGCGTATTGGAGGGGTATGGCTACACCTTC. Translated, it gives CASSVLEGYGYTF.

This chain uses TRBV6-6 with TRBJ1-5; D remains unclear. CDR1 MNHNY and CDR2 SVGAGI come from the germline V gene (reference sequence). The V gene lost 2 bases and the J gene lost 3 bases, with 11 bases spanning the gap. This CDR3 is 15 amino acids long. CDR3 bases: TGTGCCAGCAGTTACGGAGACGCAGTCAATCAGCCCCAGCATTTT. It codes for CASSYGDAVNQPQHF.

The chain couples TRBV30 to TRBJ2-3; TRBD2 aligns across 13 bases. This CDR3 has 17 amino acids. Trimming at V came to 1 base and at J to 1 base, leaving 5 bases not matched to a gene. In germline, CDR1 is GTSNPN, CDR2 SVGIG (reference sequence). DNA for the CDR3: TGTGCCTGGAGTGGACTAGCGGGAGGAACGGGCACAGATACGCAGTATTTT. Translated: CAWSGLAGGTGTDTQYF.

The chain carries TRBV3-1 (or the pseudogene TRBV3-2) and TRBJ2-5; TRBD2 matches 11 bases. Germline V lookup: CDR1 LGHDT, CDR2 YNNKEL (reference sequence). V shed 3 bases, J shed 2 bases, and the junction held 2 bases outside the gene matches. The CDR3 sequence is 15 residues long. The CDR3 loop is CASSQLAGGQETQYF. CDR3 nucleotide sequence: TGTGCCAGCAGCCAGTTAGCGGGAGGGCAAGAGACCCAGTACTTC.